The rows below give T cell receptor beta chains drawn from one sample of a study of shared clonotypes between healthy human individuals. This table comes from immunoSEQ multiplex PCR, and its TCRdb copy is limited to in-frame clones, with some not included. The sample has over a million clones, around 98% seen once; the top ten hold approximately 0.45%. The sample consisted of naive CD4+ T cells sorted from blood. These receptors were collected from a man aged 30 to 45 in good health. The CDR3 runs from the conserved cysteine through the conserved F or W. Fields, in order: J gene, D gene, clone size, V gene, CDR3 protein, CDR3 DNA. D genes are given only for firm matches. A clone size is listed for some rows: how often the clone was seen (once, few, many), or a class if it is expanded.

TRBJ2-1	TRBD2	.	TRBV28	CASRLAGGYNEQFF	TGTGCCAGCAGACTAGCGGGAGGTTACAATGAGCAGTTCTTC
TRBJ1-2	.	.	TRBV5-4	CASSTMTSNYGYTF	TGTGCCAGCAGCACCATGACGAGTAACTATGGCTACACCTTC
TRBJ1-5	.	.	TRBV10-3	CANWALAGYSNQPQHF	TGTGCCAATTGGGCCCTGGCCGGTTATAGCAATCAGCCCCAGCATTTT
TRBJ2-3	.	.	TRBV9	CASSVVSATTDTQYF	TGTGCCAGCAGCGTAGTCAGCGCGACCACAGATACGCAGTATTTT
TRBJ1-2	.	.	TRBV27	CASSPPMDLLDYGYTF	TGTGCCAGCAGTCCGCCCATGGACCTCCTAGACTATGGCTACACCTTC
TRBJ2-7	TRBD2	.	TRBV25-1	CASSRLAAYEQYF	TGTGCCAGCAGTCGGCTAGCGGCCTACGAGCAGTACTTC
TRBJ2-3	.	.	TRBV18	CASSPPPGSRTDTQYF	TGTGCCAGCTCACCACCTCCGGGGAGTAGGACAGATACGCAGTATTTT
TRBJ2-1	.	.	TRBV28	CASSLVRVAYNEQFF	TGTGCCAGCAGTTTAGTCAGGGTGGCCTACAATGAGCAGTTCTTC
TRBJ1-2	.	.	TRBV21-1	CASSKRRNNYGYTF	TGTGCCAGCAGCAAAAGGAGGAACAACTATGGCTACACCTTC
TRBJ2-7	.	.	TRBV18	CASSPGALYEQYF	TGTGCCAGCTCACCGGGAGCCCTTTACGAGCAGTACTTC
TRBJ2-1	.	.	TRBV6-5	CASSYSSSAVYNEQFF	TGTGCCAGCAGTTACTCGAGCAGCGCGGTATACAATGAGCAGTTCTTC
TRBJ2-5	.	.	TRBV27	CASRPPGRLQETQYF	TGTGCCAGCAGGCCTCCGGGACGTTTACAAGAGACCCAGTACTTC
TRBJ1-3	.	.	TRBV20-1	CSARGNTIYF	TGCAGTGCTAGAGGAAACACCATATATTTT
TRBJ2-3	.	.	TRBV9	CASSSARGRRASTDTQYF	TGTGCCAGCAGCTCCGCCAGGGGGAGGCGGGCCAGCACAGATACGCAGTATTTT
TRBJ1-4	.	once	TRBV7-9	CASSLSDSREKLFF	TGTGCCAGCAGCTTATCGGACAGTCGTGAAAAACTGTTTTTT
TRBJ2-2	.	.	TRBV5-1	CASSLEIWTGELFF	TGCGCCAGCAGCTTGGAAATCTGGACCGGGGAGCTGTTTTTT
TRBJ2-1	.	.	TRBV4-1	CASSQAKDNEQFF	TGCGCCAGCAGCCAAGCCAAAGACAATGAGCAGTTCTTC
TRBJ2-7	TRBD2	.	TRBV13	CASSHLLHGLAGAEQYF	TGTGCCAGCAGCCACCTTTTACACGGGTTAGCGGGAGCCGAGCAGTACTTC
TRBJ2-7	.	once	TRBV5-1	CASSWADSSYEQYF	TGCGCCAGCAGCTGGGCCGACAGCTCCTACGAGCAGTACTTC
TRBJ2-7	.	.	TRBV19	CASSISPGSYEQYF	TGTGCCAGTAGTATTAGTCCAGGATCCTACGAGCAGTACTTC
TRBJ1-1	.	.	TRBV13	CASSPVPGGSEAFF	TGTGCCAGCAGCCCGGTCCCCGGAGGGAGTGAAGCTTTCTTT
TRBJ2-6	TRBD2	once	TRBV5-4	CASSLQASGTGANVLTF	TGTGCCAGCAGCTTGCAGGCTAGCGGGACTGGGGCCAACGTCCTGACTTTC
TRBJ2-7	.	.	TRBV6-5	CASASGYLAEQYF	TGTGCCAGCGCTTCGGGGTACCTCGCCGAGCAGTACTTC
TRBJ2-5	TRBD2	.	TRBV2	CASNLAGEAQYF	TGTGCCAGCAATCTAGCGGGAGAGGCCCAGTACTTC
TRBJ2-1	.	once	TRBV7-2	CASSLRALTYNEQFF	TGTGCCAGCAGCTTAAGAGCGTTGACCTACAATGAGCAGTTCTTC
TRBJ2-7	.	.	TRBV19	CASSFQGSGEQYF	TGTGCCAGTAGTTTTCAGGGGTCCGGCGAGCAGTACTTC
TRBJ2-1	TRBD2	.	TRBV7-8	CASSPSGRADNEQFF	TGTGCCAGCAGCCCTAGCGGGAGGGCCGACAATGAGCAGTTCTTC